A selection of T cell receptor beta chains follows, all from one sample in a study of cytomegalovirus exposure and HLA in healthy donors. Produced via immunoSEQ multiplex PCR; TCRdb's table is partial and in-frame only. The repertoire holds about 250,000 clones, with more than 75% as singletons. Sequenced: PBMCs. The source of these receptors is a man aged 18 to 35 in good health and CMV-seropositive. Each CDR3 is given with its conserved first and last residue. Fields, in order: V gene, D gene, J gene, clone size, CDR3 protein, CDR3 DNA. The D gene is left open where the match is weak. Clone size is shown for a subset of rows, as once, few, many or a class of expanded clone.

TRBV29-1	TRBD1	TRBJ2-3	NA	CSASTGEADTQYF	TGCAGCGCTTCGACAGGGGAGGCAGATACGCAGTATTTT
TRBV12-5	NA	TRBJ2-7	NA	CASGLVPDSYEQYF	TGTGCTAGTGGTTTGGTACCCGACAGCTACGAGCAGTACTTC
TRBV29-1	NA	TRBJ2-2	NA	CSAINQIEGELFF	TGCAGCGCAATAAACCAGATCGAGGGGGAGCTGTTTTTT
TRBV9	NA	TRBJ2-7	NA	CASSVEGRSSYEQYF	TGTGCCAGCAGCGTAGAGGGCAGGTCTTCCTACGAGCAGTACTTC
TRBV2	NA	TRBJ2-5	NA	CASSRGYETQYF	TGTGCCAGCAGTAGGGGTTACGAGACCCAGTACTTC
TRBV6-5	TRBD1	TRBJ1-2	NA	CASSYSRTGAGYGYTF	TGTGCCAGCAGTTACTCACGGACAGGGGCGGGCTATGGCTACACCTTC
TRBV18	NA	TRBJ2-3	NA	CASLQLGDGTDTQYF	TGTGCCAGCTTGCAGCTCGGGGATGGGACAGATACGCAGTATTTT
TRBV7-2	TRBD1	TRBJ2-1	NA	CASSLLVTGGYNEQFF	TGTGCCAGCAGCTTATTGGTGACAGGGGGCTACAATGAGCAGTTCTTC
TRBV10-3	NA	TRBJ2-7	NA	CAIGQEGLRQYF	TGTGCCATCGGTCAAGAGGGTCTGAGGCAGTACTTC
TRBV6-6	TRBD1	TRBJ1-1	once	CASSYVQGVTEAFF	TGTGCCAGCAGTTACGTCCAGGGGGTAACTGAAGCTTTCTTT
TRBV27	NA	TRBJ1-1	once	CASKWGAGTEAFF	TGTGCCAGCAAATGGGGCGCGGGCACTGAAGCTTTCTTT
TRBV7-2	NA	TRBJ1-5	NA	CASSFLTGDQPQHF	TGTGCCAGCAGCTTCCTCACGGGTGATCAGCCCCAGCATTTT
TRBV19	TRBD1	TRBJ2-7	NA	CASSIASGQGPYEQYF	TGTGCCAGTAGTATAGCATCAGGACAGGGACCTTACGAGCAGTACTTC
TRBV10-3	TRBD1	TRBJ1-3	few	CAISQDRTYGNTIYF	TGTGCCATCAGCCAGGACAGGACCTATGGAAACACCATATATTTT
TRBV29-1	NA	TRBJ1-4	NA	CSVGPSNEKLFF	TGCAGCGTTGGACCGTCTAATGAAAAACTGTTTTTT
TRBV5-6	NA	TRBJ2-3	NA	CASSLFLTDTQYF	TGTGCCAGCAGCTTGTTTTTGACAGATACGCAGTATTTT
TRBV6-1	TRBD2	TRBJ2-7	NA	CASSEASSGRYEQYF	TGTGCCAGCAGTGAAGCCTCTAGCGGGAGGTACGAGCAGTACTTC
TRBV29-1	TRBD2	TRBJ2-1	NA	CSVGPGGPDEQFF	TGCAGCGTGGGCCCGGGAGGGCCGGATGAGCAGTTCTTC
TRBV5-1	NA	TRBJ2-5	few	CASTQEGRETQYF	TGCGCCAGCACCCAGGAAGGCCGAGAGACCCAGTACTTC
TRBV5-1	NA	TRBJ2-1	NA	CASSPSTPGLGQFF	TGCGCCAGCAGCCCGTCGACCCCGGGGTTAGGGCAGTTCTTC
TRBV11-2	NA	TRBJ1-5	NA	CASSLDGGQPQHF	TGTGCCAGCAGCTTAGATGGCGGTCAGCCCCAGCATTTT
TRBV5-1	NA	TRBJ2-2	NA	CASSPLTVTNTGELFF	TGCGCCAGCAGCCCACTGACCGTAACGAACACCGGGGAGCTGTTTTTT
TRBV18	TRBD1	TRBJ2-7	few	CASSPGTGGYEQYF	TGTGCCAGCTCACCAGGGACAGGGGGGTACGAGCAGTACTTC
TRBV27	NA	TRBJ1-1	NA	CASSLSLAGPPASEAFF	TGTGCCAGCAGTTTATCGTTAGCCGGGCCCCCAGCCTCTGAAGCTTTCTTT
TRBV4-2	TRBD2	TRBJ2-3	NA	CASSTTSVLTDTQYF	TGTGCCAGCAGCACAACTAGCGTACTCACAGATACGCAGTATTTT
TRBV10-3	NA	TRBJ2-5	NA	CAIGDGAAQETQYF	TGTGCCATCGGGGATGGGGCGGCCCAAGAGACCCAGTACTTC
TRBV27	NA	TRBJ2-7	NA	CASSHSSYEQYF	TGTGCCAGCAGTCATAGCTCCTACGAGCAGTACTTC
TRBV29-1	NA	TRBJ1-5	NA	CSVDGGTGPQHF	TGCAGCGTTGATGGGGGCACAGGGCCCCAGCATTTT
TRBV28	TRBD2	TRBJ2-1	NA	CASSFRSGLAGAYNEQFF	TGTGCCAGCAGTTTCCGGAGTGGACTAGCGGGAGCTTACAATGAGCAGTTCTTC
TRBV19	NA	TRBJ1-2	NA	CASSSYGYTF	TGTGCCAGTAGTAGCTATGGCTACACCTTC
TRBV7-9	NA	TRBJ2-5	NA	CASSPTGPQETQYF	TGTGCCAGCAGCCCGACGGGGCCTCAAGAGACCCAGTACTTC
TRBV6-5	NA	TRBJ1-2	NA	CASSSTGPNYGYTF	TGTGCCAGCAGCTCCACAGGGCCTAACTATGGCTACACCTTC
TRBV5-1	TRBD2	TRBJ2-1	NA	CASSSLAGGNNEQFF	TGCGCCAGCAGCTCACTAGCGGGAGGCAACAATGAGCAGTTCTTC
TRBV5-1	NA	TRBJ2-7	NA	CASSLSSGEQYF	TGCGCCAGCAGCTTGTCGTCGGGGGAGCAGTACTTC
TRBV19	TRBD2	TRBJ2-2	NA	CASRLTSGRGHTGELFF	TGTGCCAGTAGGTTGACTAGCGGGAGGGGGCACACCGGGGAGCTGTTTTTT
TRBV7-9	TRBD2	TRBJ2-7	NA	CASTNVTVGWGGEQYF	TGTGCCAGCACCAACGTTACAGTTGGGTGGGGGGGCGAGCAGTACTTC
TRBV7-2	NA	TRBJ2-7	NA	CASSPSYEQYF	TGTGCCAGCAGCCCGTCCTACGAGCAGTACTTC
TRBV6-1	TRBD1	TRBJ2-1	NA	CASSVGTGPNEQFF	TGTGCCAGCAGTGTCGGGACAGGGCCCAATGAGCAGTTCTTC
TRBV7-9	NA	TRBJ1-4	NA	CASSVPGALNEKLFF	TGTGCCAGCAGTGTTCCAGGGGCTTTGAATGAAAAACTGTTTTTT
TRBV5-6	NA	TRBJ2-5	NA	CASSLDVQETQYF	TGTGCCAGCAGCTTGGATGTCCAGGAGACCCAGTACTTC
TRBV29-1	TRBD2	TRBJ2-5	NA	CSVDGLAGPPQETQYF	TGCAGCGTTGACGGACTAGCGGGCCCTCCTCAAGAGACCCAGTACTTC
TRBV2	TRBD1	TRBJ1-2	NA	CASSEYRGLDGYTF	TGTGCCAGCAGTGAATACAGGGGGCTGGATGGCTACACCTTC
TRBV5-1	TRBD1	TRBJ1-4	NA	CASSSRTGENEKLFF	TGCGCCAGCAGCTCCCGGACAGGGGAGAATGAAAAACTGTTTTTT
TRBV29-1	NA	TRBJ1-2	NA	CSVVSLPVGYTF	TGCAGCGTTGTGTCCCTCCCGGTTGGCTACACCTTC
TRBV5-4	NA	TRBJ1-2	NA	CASSLGGRVYGYTF	TGTGCCAGCAGCTTAGGAGGGAGGGTCTATGGCTACACCTTC
TRBV19	NA	TRBJ2-1	NA	CASSFMGSYNEQFF	TGTGCCAGTAGTTTTATGGGCTCCTACAATGAGCAGTTCTTC
TRBV12-5	TRBD2	TRBJ2-1	NA	CASGLVLAGGLSYNEQFF	TGTGCTAGTGGTTTGGTACTGGCGGGAGGGCTTTCCTACAATGAGCAGTTCTTC
TRBV7-2	NA	TRBJ2-4	few	CASSLATIQYF	TGTGCCAGCAGCTTAGCTACCATTCAGTACTTC
TRBV28	NA	TRBJ1-2	few	CASSSQVAYGYTF	TGTGCCAGCAGCTCACAGGTGGCGTATGGCTACACCTTC
TRBV15	TRBD2	TRBJ2-7	once	CATSRASGLAPYEQYF	TGTGCCACCAGCAGGGCCTCGGGACTAGCTCCATACGAGCAGTACTTC
TRBV27	NA	TRBJ1-3	NA	CASSLSGEFLSGNTIYF	TGTGCCAGCAGTTTATCCGGGGAGTTTCTATCTGGAAACACCATATATTTT
TRBV28	NA	TRBJ2-7	NA	CASSLEVSSYEQYF	TGTGCCAGCAGTTTAGAGGTCTCCTCCTACGAGCAGTACTTC
TRBV10-3	NA	TRBJ1-2	NA	CAISESTAGYGYTF	TGTGCCATCAGTGAGTCAACGGCAGGCTATGGCTACACCTTC
TRBV5-1	NA	TRBJ2-5	NA	CASSSTAGSQETQYF	TGCGCCAGCAGCTCGACAGCTGGCAGCCAAGAGACCCAGTACTTC
TRBV11-2	NA	TRBJ1-1	NA	CASSLAGGGTEAFF	TGTGCCAGCAGCTTAGCTGGGGGGGGCACTGAAGCTTTCTTT
TRBV5-4	NA	TRBJ1-4	few	CASSLGGIANEKLFF	TGTGCCAGCAGCTTGGGGGGGATCGCTAATGAAAAACTGTTTTTT
TRBV10-3	NA	TRBJ2-3	NA	CAIRNLNPADTQYF	TGTGCCATCAGGAACCTCAATCCGGCAGATACGCAGTATTTT
TRBV9	NA	TRBJ2-2	few	CASSVVFTGELFF	TGTGCCAGCAGCGTAGTCTTTACCGGGGAGCTGTTTTTT
TRBV7-3	TRBD1	TRBJ2-1	NA	CASSPRTGEDNEQFF	TGTGCCAGCAGCCCCCGGACAGGGGAGGACAATGAGCAGTTCTTC